These 15 T cell receptor beta chains originate from one sample sequenced in a study of blood T cell repertoires in COVID-19. The method was immunoSEQ multiplex PCR; TCRdb's version includes in-frame clones alone and lacks a portion of them. This sample has some 180,000 clones, with roughly 84% found just once. Sequenced sample: peripheral blood. These receptor sequences come from a human donor in a cohort sampled during active COVID-19.

V usage is TRBV6-5 and J usage is TRBJ2-5, with 10 bases identical to TRBD1. This CDR3 spans 16 amino acids. The V gene's germline CDR1 is MNHEY and CDR2 SVGAGI. The junction had 12 bases not matched to a gene; V was cut back by 2 bases and J by 9 bases. Here the CDR3 reads CASSYPGTGDSCAQYF. As DNA, the CDR3 is TGTGCCAGCAGTTACCCCGGGACAGGGGACTCCTGCGCCCAGTACTTC.

The V call is TRBV5-5, the J call TRBJ1-2; D is uncertain. The V gene's germline CDR1 is SGHKS and CDR2 YYEKEE (reference sequence). CDR3 length equals 14 residues. Trimming pared 4 bases from V and 4 bases from J, leaving 14 bases between. The CDR3 region is CASSAGLGGYGYTF. CDR3 DNA: TGTGCCAGCAGCGCCGGACTGGGTGGCTATGGCTACACCTTC.

The rearrangement uses TRBV5-1 and TRBJ2-7; TRBD2 matches 7 bases. The junction had 0 bases not matched to a gene; V was cut back by 0 bases and J by 6 bases. This CDR3 comprises 12 residues. Germline assignment: CDR1 SGHRS and CDR2 YFSETQ. In nucleotides, the CDR3 is TGCGCCAGCAGCTTGGCGGGGGGCGAGCAGTACTTC. This translates into CASSLAGGEQYF.

The V call is TRBV7-9, the J call TRBJ2-5; 10 bases are a match to TRBD1. The length of the CDR3 is 15 residues. Germline CDR1 reads SEHNR; CDR2 reads FQNEAQ (reference sequence). With V trimmed by 6 bases and J by 2 bases, 6 bases remained unmatched. The CDR3 spells CASSYRDRGQETQYF. As DNA, the CDR3 is TGTGCCAGCAGTTACCGGGACAGGGGACAAGAGACCCAGTACTTC.

J is TRBJ2-1 and V is TRBV20-1, with TRBD2 matching 7 bases. The ends lost 3 bases at V and 4 bases at J; junction bases unmatched: 6. The germline V gene encodes CDR1 DFQATT and CDR2 SNEGSKA (reference sequence). The CDR3 is 14 amino acids. The CDR3 region is CSASRWEGYNEQFF. DNA of the CDR3: TGCAGTGCTAGTAGGTGGGAGGGTTACAATGAGCAGTTCTTC.

V and J are TRBV10-2 and TRBJ1-1; D unresolved. Trimming removed 7 bases at V and 4 bases at J, with 13 bases between. Germline lookup yields CDR1 WSHSY and CDR2 SAAADI. This CDR3 is 13 amino acids long. The CDR3 DNA reads as TGCGCCAGCACTAGCCTGGCGGGCACTGAAGCTTTCTTT. Its protein is CASTSLAGTEAFF.

This rearrangement joins TRBV18 to TRBJ2-4; 10 bases agree with TRBD1. Germline V gene data show CDR1 as KGHSH and CDR2 as LQKENI. Trimming removed 3 bases from V and 1 base from J; junction bases left unmatched: 6. The CDR3 length is 17 residues. The CDR3 DNA reads TGTGCCAGCTCACCGTTTCCGGGACAGGGGGCCAAAAACATTCAGTACTTC. Amino acid sequence: CASSPFPGQGAKNIQYF.

The chain links TRBV24-1 to TRBJ2-1, with 11 bases that match TRBD1. Germline assignment: CDR1 KGHDR and CDR2 SFDVKD. Unmatched junction bases numbered 17, after V lost 3 bases and J lost 2 bases. This CDR3 region has 21 residues. CDR3 region: CATSDRDRGSAYRKTYNEQFF. The CDR3 DNA reads as TGTGCCACCAGTGATCGGGACAGGGGGTCGGCGTATCGGAAAACCTACAATGAGCAGTTCTTC.

This rearrangement joins TRBV27 to TRBJ2-7; D not resolved. Trimming took off 5 bases at V and 4 bases at J, with 12 bases between the two ends. The germline CDR1 and CDR2 sequences are MNHEY and SMNVEV (reference sequence). The CDR3 is 13 residues long. CDR3 in DNA: TGTGCCAGCAGTCCCCGCAGTTTTTACGAGCAGTACTTC. It specifies CASSPRSFYEQYF.

The chain links TRBV20-1 to TRBJ2-4; 9 bases align to TRBD2. V was pared by 3 bases and J by 2 bases, with 8 bases of the junction left unmatched. CDR1 DFQATT and CDR2 SNEGSKA come from the germline V gene (reference sequence). The CDR3 has 16 amino acids. The DNA of the CDR3 is TGCAGTGCTAGTCTGGCGGGAGGGGGCACCAAAAACATTCAGTACTTC. It translates to CSASLAGGGTKNIQYF.

This chain joins TRBV29-1 and TRBJ2-7; 8 bases match TRBD2. V shed 3 bases, J shed 1 base, and the junction held 5 bases outside the gene matches. CDR3 size: 14 residues. CDR1 SQVTM and CDR2 ANQGSEA come from the germline V gene. CDR3 in DNA: TGCAGCGTTGATGCGGGAGGTTCGTCCTACGAGCAGTACTTC. It codes for CSVDAGGSSYEQYF.

The V call is TRBV7-6, the J call TRBJ2-7; possible D gene TRBD2, 5 bases. V was shortened by 2 bases and J by 0 bases, with 11 bases between the two germline ends. From germline, CDR1 is SGHVS and CDR2 FNYEAQ. The CDR3 has 15 residues. In nucleotides, the CDR3 is TGTGCCAGCAGCTTAACCGCGGGCAGCTCCTACGAGCAGTACTTC. Translated, it gives CASSLTAGSSYEQYF. Drawing the rest from reference TRBV7-6 and TRBJ2-7, the complete variable domain is GAGVSQSPRYKVTKRGQDVALRCDPISGHVSLYWYRQALGQGPEFLTYFNYEAQQDKSGLPNDRFSAERPEGSISTLTIQRTEQRDSAMYRCASSLTAGSSYEQYFGPGTRLTVT.

The chain uses TRBV11-1 and TRBJ2-7; no clear D gene. Trimming took 0 bases from V and 6 from J, leaving 6 bases between them. Germline CDR1 is SGHAT and CDR2 is FQDESV (reference sequence). The CDR3 loop spans 12 amino acids. CDR3 amino acids: CASSLASGEQYF. Written as DNA, the CDR3 is TGTGCCAGCAGCTTAGCGTCAGGCGAGCAGTACTTC.

The rearrangement uses TRBV4-2 and TRBJ2-1; D remains ambiguous. V was clipped by 1 base and J by 6 bases, with 7 bases between them. The CDR3 sequence is 13 residues long. Germline V gene data show CDR1 as LGHNA and CDR2 as YNFKEQ. The CDR3 DNA sequence: TGTGCCAGCAGCCAAGTGTCTCGCAATGAGCAGTTCTTC. This translates into CASSQVSRNEQFF.

The chain is built from TRBV2 and TRBJ2-7; D call uncertain. Germline CDR1 is SNHLY and CDR2 is FYNNEI. Trimming removed 2 bases from V and 2 bases from J, with 10 bases in between. The CDR3 extends over 14 amino acids. The CDR3 nucleotides are TGTGCCAGCAGTGAAACGGTAATTACCTACGAGCAGTACTTC. Protein sequence: CASSETVITYEQYF.